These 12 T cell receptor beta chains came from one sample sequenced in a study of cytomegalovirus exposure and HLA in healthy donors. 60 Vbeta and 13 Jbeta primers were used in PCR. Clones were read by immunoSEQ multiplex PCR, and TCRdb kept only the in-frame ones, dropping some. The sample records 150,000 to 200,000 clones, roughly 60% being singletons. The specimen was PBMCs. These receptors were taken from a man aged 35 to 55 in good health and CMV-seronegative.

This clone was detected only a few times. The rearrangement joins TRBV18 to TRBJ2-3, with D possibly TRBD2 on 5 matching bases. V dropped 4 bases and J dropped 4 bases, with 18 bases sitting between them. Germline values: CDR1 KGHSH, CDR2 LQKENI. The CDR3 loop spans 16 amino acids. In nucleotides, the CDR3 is TGTGCCAGCTCACGAACTACCGGGATTAGTGCAGATACGCAGTATTTT. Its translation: CASSRTTGISADTQYF.

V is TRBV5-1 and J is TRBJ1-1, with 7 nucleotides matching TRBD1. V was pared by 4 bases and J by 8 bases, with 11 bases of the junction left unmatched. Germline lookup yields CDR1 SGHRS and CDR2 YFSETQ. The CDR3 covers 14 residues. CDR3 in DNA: TGCGCCAGCAGCGGTACCGGGACAGTCAGCGAAGCTTTCTTT. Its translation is CASSGTGTVSEAFF.

CDR3 DNA sequence: TGTGCCAGCAGCCCAGGATCACGGGGGATAGGGAACACTGAAGCTTTCTTT. Translating gives CASSPGSRGIGNTEAFF. J is TRBJ1-1 and V is TRBV9; D is possibly TRBD1 (5 bases). CDR1 and CDR2 from the germline V gene are SGDLS and YYNGEE. The CDR3 has 17 residues. The V gene lost 4 bases and the J gene lost 1 base, with 20 bases spanning the gap.

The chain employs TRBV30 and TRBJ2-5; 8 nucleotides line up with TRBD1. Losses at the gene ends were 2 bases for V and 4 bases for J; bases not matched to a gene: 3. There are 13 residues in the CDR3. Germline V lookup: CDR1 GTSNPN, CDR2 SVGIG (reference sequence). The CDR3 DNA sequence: TGTGCCTGGAGTACACAGGGGGGAGAGACCCAGTACTTC. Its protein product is CAWSTQGGETQYF.

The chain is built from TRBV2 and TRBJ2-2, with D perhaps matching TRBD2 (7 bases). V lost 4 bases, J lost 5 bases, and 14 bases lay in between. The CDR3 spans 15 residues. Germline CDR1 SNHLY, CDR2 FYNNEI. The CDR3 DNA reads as TGTGCCAGCAGTGCGACTGGGAGGGGGACCGGGGAGCTGTTTTTT. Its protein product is CASSATGRGTGELFF.

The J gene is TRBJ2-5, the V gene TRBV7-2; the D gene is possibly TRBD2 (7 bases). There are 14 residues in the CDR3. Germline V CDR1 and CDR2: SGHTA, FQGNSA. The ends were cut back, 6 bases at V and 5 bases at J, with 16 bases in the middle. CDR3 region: CASRQGWGGETQYF. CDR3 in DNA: TGTGCCAGCAGACAGGGTTGGGGGGGTGAGACCCAGTACTTC. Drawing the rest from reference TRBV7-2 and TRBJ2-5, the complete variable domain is GAGVSQSPSNKVTEKGKDVELRCDPISGHTALYWYRQSLGQGLEFLIYFQGNSAPDKSGLPSDRFSAERTGGSVSTLTIQRTQQEDSAVYLCASRQGWGGETQYFGPGTRLLVL.

CDR3 amino acids: CAISESQGKGAGPTWETQYF. The CDR3 DNA reads as TGTGCCATCAGTGAGTCGCAAGGGAAAGGGGCAGGGCCTACCTGGGAGACCCAGTACTTC. The J gene is TRBJ2-5, the V gene TRBV10-3; a possible D gene is TRBD1 (5 bases). Trimming removed 0 bases from V and 5 bases from J, with 28 bases in between. Germline CDR1 reads ENHRY; CDR2 reads SYGVKD. The CDR3 runs 20 residues.

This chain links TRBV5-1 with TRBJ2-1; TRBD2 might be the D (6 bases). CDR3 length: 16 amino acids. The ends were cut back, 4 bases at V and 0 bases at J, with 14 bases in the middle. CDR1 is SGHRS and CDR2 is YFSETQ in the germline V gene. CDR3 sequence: CASSLVEGSSYNEQFF. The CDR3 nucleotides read TGCGCCAGCAGCCTCGTGGAGGGGAGCTCCTACAATGAGCAGTTCTTC.

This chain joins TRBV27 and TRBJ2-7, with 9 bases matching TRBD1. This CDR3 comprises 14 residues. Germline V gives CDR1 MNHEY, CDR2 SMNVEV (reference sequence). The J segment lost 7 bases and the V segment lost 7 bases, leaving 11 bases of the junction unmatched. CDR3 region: CASKRGTGPTEQYF. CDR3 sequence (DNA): TGTGCCAGCAAGAGGGGGACAGGGCCCACGGAGCAGTACTTC.

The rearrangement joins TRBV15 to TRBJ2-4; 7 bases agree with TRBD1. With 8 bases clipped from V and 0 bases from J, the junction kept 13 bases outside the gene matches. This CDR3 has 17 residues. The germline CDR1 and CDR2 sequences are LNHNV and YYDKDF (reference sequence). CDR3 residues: CATGSGQLQVAKNIQYF. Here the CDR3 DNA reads TGTGCCACCGGTTCGGGACAGCTCCAAGTAGCCAAAAACATTCAGTACTTC.

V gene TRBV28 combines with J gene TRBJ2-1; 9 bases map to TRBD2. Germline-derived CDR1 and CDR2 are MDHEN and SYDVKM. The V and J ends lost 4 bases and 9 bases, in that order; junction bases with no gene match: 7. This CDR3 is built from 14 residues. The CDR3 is CASSSAGGPAEQFF. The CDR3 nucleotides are TGTGCCAGCAGTTCTGCGGGGGGGCCTGCTGAGCAGTTCTTC. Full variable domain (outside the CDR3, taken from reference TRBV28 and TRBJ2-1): DVKVTQSSRYLVKRTGEKVFLECVQDMDHENMFWYRQDPGLGLRLIYFSYDVKMKEKGDIPEGYSVSREKKERFSLILESASTNQTSMYLCASSSAGGPAEQFFGPGTRLTVL.

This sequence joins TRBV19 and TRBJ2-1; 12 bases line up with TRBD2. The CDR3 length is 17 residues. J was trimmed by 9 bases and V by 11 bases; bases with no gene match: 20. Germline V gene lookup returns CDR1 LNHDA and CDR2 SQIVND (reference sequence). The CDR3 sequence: CASTSGSLVATFAEQFF. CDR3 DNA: TGTGCCTCGACTAGCGGGAGTCTGGTGGCAACCTTTGCTGAGCAGTTCTTC.